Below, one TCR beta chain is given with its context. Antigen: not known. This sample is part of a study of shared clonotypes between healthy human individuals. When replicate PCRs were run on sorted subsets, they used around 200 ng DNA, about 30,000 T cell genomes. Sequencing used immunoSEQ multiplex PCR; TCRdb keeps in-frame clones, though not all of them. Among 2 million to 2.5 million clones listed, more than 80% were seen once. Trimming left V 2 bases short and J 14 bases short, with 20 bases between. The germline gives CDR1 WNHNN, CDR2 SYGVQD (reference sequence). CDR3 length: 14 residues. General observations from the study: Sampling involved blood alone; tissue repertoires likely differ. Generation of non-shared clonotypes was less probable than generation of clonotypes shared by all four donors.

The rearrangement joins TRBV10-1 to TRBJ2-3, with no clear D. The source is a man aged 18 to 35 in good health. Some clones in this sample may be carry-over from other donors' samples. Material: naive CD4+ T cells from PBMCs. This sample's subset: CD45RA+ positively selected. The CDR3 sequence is CASSELRAKRHLYF. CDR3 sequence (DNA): TGCGCCAGCAGTGAGCTACGCGCCAAAAGGCACTTGTATTTT.